One and the same sample provided the 30 T cell receptor beta chains below, sequenced in a study of CXCR3-negative and CXCR3-positive naive CD8 T cells (dated by TCRdb to between 2018 and 2021). The full study reports these points: Compared with CXCR3-negative naive cells, CXCR3-positive naive cells had TRB CDR3s with higher hydrophobicity (lower Kidera factor 4), lower energy, and higher strength and volume indices.

These reads were obtained on a NextSeq 550. The Human TCR Profiling Kit (MiLaboratory) was used to prepare UMI-labeled 5' RACE TRB cDNA libraries. TCRdb reprocessed the reads; each CDR3 protein sequence makes one entry, and DNA is unavailable. The table kept for this sample lists fewer than 8,000 distinct CDR3 sequences. Clones ranked in the top ten supply under 2.5% of the sample. These receptors' targets are unknown. The sample consisted of naive CXCR3+ CD8+ T cells from blood. The label giving this sample's cell subset or site can be read as: CD45RO-CCR7+CD27+CD95- naive CD8+ T cells expressing CXCR3 (TNR3+). Receptors were obtained from a human donor in good health. Some clones in this sample may be carry-over from other donors' samples.

By frequency, this clonotype is medium-sized. This chain's CDR3 is CASSQDPPTTGNLKTQYF. The rearrangement joins TRBV4-3 to TRBJ2-5; the D gene TCRdb calls, TRBD1, cannot be checked with no DNA. In germline, CDR1 is LGHNA, CDR2 YSLEER. CDR3 size: 18 residues.

The chain uses TRBV7-2 and TRBJ2-5. This CDR3 is built from 15 residues. Germline CDR1 and CDR2: SGHTA and FQGNSA. CDR3 sequence: CASSLERWYQETQYF.

The gene calls are TRBV7-2 and TRBJ2-4; no DNA is available, so the TRBD1 call from TCRdb remains unchecked. Germline-derived CDR1 and CDR2 are SGHTA and FQGNSA. The CDR3 runs 16 residues. CDR3: CASSLVWTGVWDIQYF.

The chain recombines TRBV6-2 or TRBV6-3 with TRBJ1-2; TCRdb's D call, TRBD1, is unchecked because there is no DNA. The CDR3 loop spans 13 amino acids. The germline CDR1 and CDR2 sequences are MNHEY and SVGEGT. This CDR3 is CASSIAGDYGYTF.

The chain combines TRBV3-1 with TRBJ2-7; TCRdb calls TRBD2, which cannot be checked without DNA. The CDR3 contains 12 residues. Germline CDR1 is LGHDT and CDR2 is YNNKEL (reference sequence). Here the CDR3 reads CASSRTAGEQYF.

The chain uses TRBV12-3 or TRBV12-4 and TRBJ1-1. This CDR3 is 12 amino acids long. The chain's CDR3 is CASSSGNTEAFF.

The chain is built from TRBV27 and TRBJ2-7; TCRdb gives TRBD1 as the D gene, but with no DNA this cannot be confirmed. Looked up from germline, CDR1 is MNHEY and CDR2 is SMNVEV (reference sequence). The CDR3 has 14 residues. This CDR3 is CASSLSGTAYEQYF.

This clonotype is identified as medium-sized from frequency. This chain connects TRBV20-1 to TRBJ2-7; TCRdb reports TRBD1, a call that lacks DNA to check it against. The germline V gene encodes CDR1 DFQATT and CDR2 SNEGSKA (reference sequence). This CDR3 is 15 amino acids long. The CDR3 loop is CSARWGRGISYEQYF.

This rearrangement joins TRBV19 to TRBJ1-1. The CDR3 covers 13 residues. The germline V gene encodes CDR1 LNHDA and CDR2 SQIVND (reference sequence). The CDR3 sequence is CASSILRSSEAFF.

This clonotype shows up as large by frequency. The rearrangement joins TRBV28 to TRBJ2-3; TCRdb designates TRBD1, a call that cannot be tested without DNA. The CDR3 spans 16 residues. Per germline, CDR1 MDHEN and CDR2 SYDVKM. CDR3: CASSPPDPVPTDTQYF.

This clonotype is identified as medium-sized from frequency. The genes are TRBV29-1 and TRBJ2-3. Per the germline V gene, CDR1 is SQVTM and CDR2 is ANQGSEA. The CDR3 has 14 amino acids. This CDR3 is CSAAGVQGTDTQYF.

J is TRBJ2-1 and V is TRBV10-3; the TRBD2 assignment by TCRdb is unverifiable without DNA. Germline loops: CDR1 ENHRY, CDR2 SYGVKD. CDR3 length: 13 residues. The CDR3 region is CAIRLAGDNEQFF.

This sequence joins TRBV20-1 and TRBJ1-1. The germline V gene encodes CDR1 DFQATT and CDR2 SNEGSKA (reference sequence). This CDR3 spans 15 amino acids. CDR3 sequence: CSARDREGAGPEAFF.

This clonotype is deemed medium-sized by its frequency. This rearrangement joins TRBV20-1 to TRBJ2-1. The germline V gene encodes CDR1 DFQATT and CDR2 SNEGSKA (reference sequence). The CDR3 runs to 14 residues. The CDR3 sequence: CSAHTLKTYNEQFF.

This chain uses TRBV6-2 or TRBV6-3 with TRBJ2-7; the D call of TRBD1 rests on TCRdb alone, since no DNA is present to check it. Germline CDR1 MNHEY, CDR2 SVGEGT. The CDR3 length is 14 residues. This chain's CDR3 is CASNTGTAFYEQYF.

The chain employs TRBV6-8 and TRBJ2-3; TCRdb's D call of TRBD2 is untestable without DNA. Looked up from germline, CDR1 is MNHGY and CDR2 is SAAAGT. The CDR3 totals 13 residues. CDR3 in amino acids: CASSSLLTDTQYF.

This clonotype registers medium-sized by frequency. The chain uses TRBV20-1 and TRBJ2-7; TCRdb calls TRBD1, which cannot be checked without DNA. The CDR3 has 13 amino acids. From germline, CDR1 is DFQATT and CDR2 SNEGSKA (reference sequence). CDR3 protein: CSARRGASYEQYF.

This clonotype registers medium-sized by frequency. V and J are TRBV9 and TRBJ2-6; absent DNA, TCRdb's TRBD1 call cannot be checked. This CDR3 has 19 residues. Germline V lookup: CDR1 SGDLS, CDR2 YYNGEE. Here the CDR3 reads CASSVNWDRIASGANVLTF.

V gene TRBV28 combines with J gene TRBJ2-1. This CDR3 has 13 residues. The germline V gene encodes CDR1 MDHEN and CDR2 SYDVKM. The chain's CDR3 is CASSLSVYNEQFF.

V usage is TRBV11-2 and J usage is TRBJ1-1. The germline gives CDR1 SGHAT, CDR2 FQNNGV. The CDR3 contains 13 residues. CDR3 loop: CASSVGLSTEAFF.

This rearrangement joins TRBV29-1 to TRBJ2-7. Germline V gives CDR1 SQVTM, CDR2 ANQGSEA. The CDR3 has 12 residues. The CDR3 reads CSVATATYEQYF.

The genes are TRBV4-2 and TRBJ2-5; TCRdb's D gene call, TRBD1, goes unchecked for lack of DNA. CDR1 and CDR2 (germline): LGHNA, YNFKEQ. The CDR3 loop spans 16 amino acids. CDR3 loop: CASSQPPGAPEETQYF.

This clonotype is deemed medium-sized by its frequency. The J gene is TRBJ2-7, the V gene TRBV12-3 or TRBV12-4; TCRdb calls TRBD1, which cannot be checked without DNA. This CDR3 spans 19 amino acids. CDR3 protein: CASSFPVGQAIPSSYEQYF.

The chain recombines TRBV12-3 or TRBV12-4 with TRBJ1-1; TCRdb's D gene call, TRBD1, goes unchecked for lack of DNA. CDR3 length: 13 residues. CDR3 in amino acids: CAGQDLPGGEAFF.

The CDR3 here is CASTGQGNYGYTF. V and J are TRBV19 and TRBJ1-2; TCRdb lists TRBD1, though no DNA is available to test this call. The CDR3 contains 13 residues. Germline CDR1 reads LNHDA; CDR2 reads SQIVND (reference sequence).

CDR3 protein: CASSAIRLAPQYF. This chain links TRBV7-2 with TRBJ2-3; checking the TCRdb D call of TRBD2 is not possible without DNA. There are 13 residues in the CDR3. Per the germline V gene, CDR1 is SGHTA and CDR2 is FQGNSA. The full variable domain, with the rest looked up from reference TRBV7-2 and TRBJ2-3, is GAGVSQSPSNKVTEKGKDVELRCDPISGHTALYWYRQSLGQGLEFLIYFQGNSAPDKSGLPSDRFSAERTGGSVSTLTIQRTQQEDSAVYLCASSAIRLAPQYFGPGTRLTVL.

The chain is built from TRBV7-9 and TRBJ2-1; TCRdb selects TRBD2, and the lack of DNA leaves this call unchecked. Germline lookup yields CDR1 SEHNR and CDR2 FQNEAQ (reference sequence). The CDR3 loop spans 14 amino acids. CDR3 protein: CASSLTSWDNEQFF.

This clonotype is deemed medium-sized by its frequency. The chain links TRBV28 to TRBJ2-1; TCRdb outputs TRBD1, but without DNA this stays unchecked. The CDR3 totals 16 residues. Germline V lookup: CDR1 MDHEN, CDR2 SYDVKM. The CDR3 sequence is CASSFRGTSSYNEQFF.

V is TRBV20-1 and J is TRBJ2-2. Germline CDR1 and CDR2: DFQATT and SNEGSKA (reference sequence). The CDR3 loop spans 12 amino acids. CDR3 amino acids: CSARGNTGELFF.

This clonotype is classed as medium-sized by frequency. The V and J genes are TRBV28 and TRBJ2-2; TCRdb selects TRBD2, and the lack of DNA leaves this call unchecked. Germline V gives CDR1 MDHEN, CDR2 SYDVKM. The CDR3 loop spans 17 amino acids. Here the CDR3 reads CASSWRVLAGVPGELFF.